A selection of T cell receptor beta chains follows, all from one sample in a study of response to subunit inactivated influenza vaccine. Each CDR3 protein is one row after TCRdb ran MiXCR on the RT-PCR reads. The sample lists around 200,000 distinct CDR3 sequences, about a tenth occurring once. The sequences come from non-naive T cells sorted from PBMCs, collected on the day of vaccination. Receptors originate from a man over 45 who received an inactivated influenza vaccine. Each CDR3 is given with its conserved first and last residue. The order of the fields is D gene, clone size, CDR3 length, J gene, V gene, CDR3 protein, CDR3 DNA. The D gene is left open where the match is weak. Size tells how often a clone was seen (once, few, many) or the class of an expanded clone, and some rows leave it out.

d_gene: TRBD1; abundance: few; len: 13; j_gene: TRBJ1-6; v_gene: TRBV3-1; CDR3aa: CASSDRGNSPLHF; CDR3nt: TGTGCCAGCAGCGACAGGGGCAATTCACCCCTCCACTTT
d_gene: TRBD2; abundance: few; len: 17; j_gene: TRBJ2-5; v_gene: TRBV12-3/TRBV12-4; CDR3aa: CASSYTGLAGAKETQYF; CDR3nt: TGTGCCAGCAGCTATACGGGGCTAGCGGGGGCAAAGGAGACCCAGTACTTC
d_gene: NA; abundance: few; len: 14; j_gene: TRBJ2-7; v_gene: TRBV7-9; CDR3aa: CASSPLDRSYEQYF; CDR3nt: TGTGCCAGCAGCCCACTGGACAGATCCTACGAGCAGTACTTC
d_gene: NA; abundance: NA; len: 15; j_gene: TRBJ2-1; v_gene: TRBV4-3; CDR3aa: CASSQEPSSYNEQFF; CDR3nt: TGCGCCAGCAGCCAAGAGCCTAGCTCCTACAATGAGCAGTTCTTC
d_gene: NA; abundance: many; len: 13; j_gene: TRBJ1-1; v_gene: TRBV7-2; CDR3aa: CASSIGGGTEAFF; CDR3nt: TGTGCCAGCAGCATCGGGGGCGGTACTGAAGCTTTCTTT
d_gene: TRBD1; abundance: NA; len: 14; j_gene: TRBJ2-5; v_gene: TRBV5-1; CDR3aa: CASSPDREKGTQYF; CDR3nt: TGCGCCAGCAGCCCGGACAGGGAAAAAGGGACCCAGTACTTC
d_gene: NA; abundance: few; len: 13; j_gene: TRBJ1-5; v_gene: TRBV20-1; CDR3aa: CSAKGQPDQPQHF; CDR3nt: TGCAGTGCCAAAGGACAACCCGATCAGCCCCAGCATTTT
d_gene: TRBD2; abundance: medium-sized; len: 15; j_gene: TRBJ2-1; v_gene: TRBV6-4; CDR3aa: CASSPTSGSGYEQFF; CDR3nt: TGTGCCAGCAGTCCAACTAGCGGGAGTGGCTATGAGCAGTTCTTC
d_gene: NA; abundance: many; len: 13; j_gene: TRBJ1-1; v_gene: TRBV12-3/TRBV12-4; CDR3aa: CASRTNRDTEAFF; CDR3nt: TGTGCCAGCAGAACAAACAGGGATACTGAAGCTTTCTTT
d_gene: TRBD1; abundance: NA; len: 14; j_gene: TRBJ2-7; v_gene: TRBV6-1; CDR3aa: CASSRDREVDEQYF; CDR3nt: TGTGCCAGCAGTCGTGACAGGGAAGTCGACGAGCAGTACTTC
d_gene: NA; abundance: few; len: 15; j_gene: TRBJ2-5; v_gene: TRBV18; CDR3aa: CASSPEAGAQETQYF; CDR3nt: TGTGCCAGCTCACCAGAGGCTGGGGCTCAAGAGACCCAGTACTTC
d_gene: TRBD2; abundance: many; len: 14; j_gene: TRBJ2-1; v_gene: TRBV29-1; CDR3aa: CSGERERPYNEQFF; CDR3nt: TGCAGCGGAGAGCGGGAGCGCCCCTACAATGAGCAGTTCTTC
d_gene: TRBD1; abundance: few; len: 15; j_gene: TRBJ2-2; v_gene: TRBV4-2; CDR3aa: CASSQVTGVTGELFF; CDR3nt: TGTGCCAGCAGCCAAGTCACAGGGGTCACCGGGGAGCTGTTTTTT
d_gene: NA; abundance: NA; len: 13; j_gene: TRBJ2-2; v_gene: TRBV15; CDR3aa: CATSAANTGELFF; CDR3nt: TGTGCCACCTCGGCAGCAAACACCGGGGAGCTGTTTTTT
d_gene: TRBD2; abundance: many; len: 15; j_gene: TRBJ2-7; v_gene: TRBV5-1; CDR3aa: CASSLTSGPVYEQYF; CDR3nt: TGCGCCAGCAGTTTGACTAGCGGGCCAGTCTACGAGCAGTACTTC
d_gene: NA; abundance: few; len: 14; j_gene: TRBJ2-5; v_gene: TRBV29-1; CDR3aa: CSVFNGGLVETQYF; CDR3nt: TGCAGCGTTTTTAACGGGGGCTTGGTAGAGACCCAGTACTTC
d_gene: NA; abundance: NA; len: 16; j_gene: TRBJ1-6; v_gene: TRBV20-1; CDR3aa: CSAREGGRAYNSPLHF; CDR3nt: TGCAGTGCTAGAGAGGGGGGACGTGCCTATAATTCACCCCTCCACTTT
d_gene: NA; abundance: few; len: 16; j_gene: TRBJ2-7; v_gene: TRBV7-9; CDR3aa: CASSEHLWGKSYEQYF; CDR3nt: TGTGCCAGCAGCGAGCACCTATGGGGGAAGTCCTACGAGCAGTACTTC
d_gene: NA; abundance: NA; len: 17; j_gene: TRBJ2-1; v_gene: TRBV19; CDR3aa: CASSIGAGQLSYNEQFF; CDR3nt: TGTGCCAGTAGTATAGGGGCAGGGCAACTATCCTACAATGAGCAGTTCTTC
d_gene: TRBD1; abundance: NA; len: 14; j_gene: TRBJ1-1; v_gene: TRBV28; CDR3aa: CASSSGQVDTEAFF; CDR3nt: TGTGCCAGCAGCTCCGGACAGGTCGACACTGAAGCTTTCTTT
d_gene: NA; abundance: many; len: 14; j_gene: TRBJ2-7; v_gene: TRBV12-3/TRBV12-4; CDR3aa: CASSIGTWGYEQYF; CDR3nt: TGTGCCAGCAGTATCGGGACTTGGGGCTACGAGCAGTACTTC
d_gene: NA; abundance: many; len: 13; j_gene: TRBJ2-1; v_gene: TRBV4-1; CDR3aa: CASSHEHYNEQFF; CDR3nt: TGCGCCAGCAGCCACGAACACTACAATGAGCAGTTCTTC
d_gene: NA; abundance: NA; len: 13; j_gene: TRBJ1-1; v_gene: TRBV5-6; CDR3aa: CASSFDVNTEAFF; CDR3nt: TGTGCCAGCAGCTTCGACGTGAACACTGAAGCTTTCTTT